Sequencing of this TCR beta chain was carried out in a study of CD8 T cells in Susac syndrome. For the study at large: At the time their blood was drawn, patients with Susac syndrome were either therapy-naive, on corticosteroids (with some of them also receiving intravenous immunoglobulin), or on intravenous immunoglobulin alone.

About 0.5 to 1 ug RNA was reverse transcribed with random hexamers. The amplification used immunoSEQ multiplex PCR on TCR beta CDR3; it spanned 54 Vbeta and 13 Jbeta. TCRdb itself ran the immunoSEQ multiplex PCR reads through MiXCR, one entry per CDR3 protein. The sample records 160,000 or so distinct CDR3 sequences, 94% being singletons. Study-wide results and limits: The authors acknowledged that their TCR sequencing and HLA analysis involved a relatively small number of individuals.

In regard to this clonotype: The antigen remains unidentified.

CDR3 length: 15 residues. The ends lost 7 bases at V and 4 bases at J; junction bases unmatched: 12. Germline V gene sequence: CDR1 SEHNR, CDR2 FQNEAQ (reference sequence). Sequencing input: CD4+ T cells from PBMCs. The clonotype comes from a human donor with Susac syndrome. This chain links TRBV7-9 with TRBJ1-1, with 7 nucleotides matching TRBD1. CDR3 protein: CASNPRGARATEAFF. In nucleotides, the CDR3 is TGTGCCAGCAACCCCAGGGGGGCGCGGGCCACTGAAGCTTTCTTT.